This T cell receptor beta chain was identified in a study of response to subunit inactivated influenza vaccine. MiXCR was run by TCRdb on the RT-PCR reads, yielding one entry per CDR3 protein. The sample carries about 500,000 distinct CDR3 sequences, 15% to 20% recorded once. This clonotype came up a few times. The source of this sequence is a man aged 45-69 years who received an inactivated influenza vaccine. Specimen: CD4+ T cells sorted from PBMCs, collected around 25 months after vaccination.

The DNA of the CDR3 is TGTGCCAGCAGCCAACCGGGACGGGGAAACATTCAGTACTTC. Protein product: CASSQPGRGNIQYF. The chain has TRBV3-1 and TRBJ2-4; perhaps D is TRBD1 or TRBD2 (5 bases each). Germline assignment: CDR1 LGHDT and CDR2 YNNKEL (reference sequence). This CDR3 contains 14 residues. Trimming pared 2 bases from V and 6 bases from J, leaving 11 bases between. Looking up the rest from reference TRBV3-1 and TRBJ2-4 gives the full variable domain: DTAVSQTPKYLVTQMGNDKSIKCEQNLGHDTMYWYKQDSKKFLKIMFSYNNKELIINETVPNRFSPKSPDKAHLNLHINSLELGDSAVYFCASSQPGRGNIQYFGAGTRLSVL.